The 29 T cell receptor beta chains below were found in one sample sequenced in a study of blood T cell repertoires in COVID-19. Measured with immunoSEQ multiplex PCR; TCRdb has only the in-frame clones, and not every one. The sample includes tens of thousands of clones, approximately 90% of them seen just once. The source material was peripheral blood. The source of these receptors is a human donor in a cohort sampled during active COVID-19.

The chain is built from TRBV19 and TRBJ2-5; TRBD1 agrees at 8 bases. Germline lookup yields CDR1 LNHDA and CDR2 SQIVND (reference sequence). The CDR3 covers 14 residues. V lost 5 bases to trimming and J lost 1 base; unmatched junction nucleotides: 3. This CDR3 reads CASSLTGGQETQYF. CDR3 coding DNA: TGTGCCAGTAGTCTAACAGGGGGCCAAGAGACCCAGTACTTC. The full variable domain, rest sourced from reference TRBV19 and TRBJ2-5, is DGGITQSPKYLFRKEGQNVTLSCEQNLNHDAMYWYRQDPGQGLRLIYYSQIVNDFQKGDIAEGYSVSREKKESFPLTVTSAQKNPTAFYLCASSLTGGQETQYFGPGTRLLVL.

CDR3 amino acids: CASSHRGRDYGYTF. The CDR3 DNA sequence: TGTGCCAGCAGCCACAGGGGGCGAGACTATGGCTACACCTTC. This chain uses TRBV2 with TRBJ1-2, with 9 bases aligning to TRBD1. The junction had 5 bases not matched to a gene; V was cut back by 6 bases and J by 3 bases. This CDR3 region has 14 residues. Germline CDR1 is SNHLY and CDR2 is FYNNEI.

This clone has only a few counts. The rearrangement links TRBV19 to TRBJ2-3; possibly TRBD2 for D (5 bases). This CDR3 spans 14 amino acids. Germline lookup yields CDR1 LNHDA and CDR2 SQIVND (reference sequence). V lost 2 bases and J 4 bases, leaving 10 bases between the germline ends. CDR3 sequence: CASSIKLGSDTQYF. CDR3 sequence (DNA): TGTGCCAGTAGTATAAAACTAGGATCAGATACGCAGTATTTT.

The chain couples TRBV6-5 to TRBJ2-7; 8 bases agree with TRBD1. Germline V gives CDR1 MNHEY, CDR2 SVGAGI. The V and J ends lost 4 bases and 2 bases, in that order; junction bases with no gene match: 10. CDR3 length equals 16 residues. The CDR3 bases are TGTGCCAGCAGTTCCCTACCCGGGACAGGCACCTACGAGCAGTACTTC. Encoded protein: CASSSLPGTGTYEQYF.

The chain is built from TRBV12-3 or TRBV12-4 and TRBJ2-7; D gene ambiguous. V was trimmed by 6 bases and J by 3 bases, leaving 9 bases between them. This CDR3 spans 12 amino acids. DNA for the CDR3: TGTGCCAGCAGGGCCCCAGGCTACGAGCAGTACTTC. The encoded protein is CASRAPGYEQYF.

V usage is TRBV7-2 and J usage is TRBJ2-7; 10 nucleotides match TRBD2. CDR1 and CDR2 (germline): SGHTA, FQGNSA. Trimming removed 1 base from V and 7 bases from J; junction bases left unmatched: 7. The CDR3 length is 15 residues. CDR3 sequence: CASSLVLAGVEEQYF. Here the CDR3 DNA reads TGTGCCAGCAGCTTAGTTCTAGCGGGGGTGGAGGAGCAGTACTTC.

The V call is TRBV30, the J call TRBJ1-1; no reliable D call. V was clipped by 0 bases and J by 6 bases, with 17 bases between them. In germline, CDR1 is GTSNPN, CDR2 SVGIG (reference sequence). The CDR3 has 15 amino acids. The CDR3 region is CAWSVLRVGMSEAFF. Written as DNA, the CDR3 is TGTGCCTGGAGTGTACTGAGGGTTGGAATGTCTGAAGCTTTCTTT.

The V and J genes are TRBV4-2 and TRBJ1-2, with TRBD1 matching 9 bases. Germline V gives CDR1 LGHNA, CDR2 YNFKEQ. With 5 bases clipped from V and 8 bases from J, the junction kept 12 bases outside the gene matches. CDR3 length equals 15 residues. The CDR3 loop is CASSFRQGESRGYTF. DNA of the CDR3: TGTGCCAGCAGCTTCAGACAGGGGGAGTCGAGGGGCTACACCTTC.

This chain uses TRBV2 with TRBJ1-5; TRBD1 is a possible D gene (5 bases). Germline values: CDR1 SNHLY, CDR2 FYNNEI. This CDR3 has 16 residues. V was trimmed by 7 bases and J by 6 bases, leaving 22 bases between them. The CDR3 nucleotides read TGTGCCAGCACCCAACGGGGCGGAGGGGCAGCTCAGCCCCAGCATTTT. This codes for CASTQRGGGAAQPQHF.

The V and J genes are TRBV15 and TRBJ2-3; TRBD1 is a possible D gene (5 bases). The CDR3 has 12 amino acids. Germline CDR1 and CDR2: LNHNV and YYDKDF (reference sequence). The V end lost 8 bases, the J end lost 7 bases, and 13 bases lay between the germline ends. The CDR3 sequence: CATGQTAYTQYF. DNA of the CDR3: TGTGCCACCGGCCAGACAGCGTATACGCAGTATTTT.

The chain has TRBV19 and TRBJ2-7; maybe TRBD1 (5 bases). The CDR3 spans 13 residues. Germline V gene sequence: CDR1 LNHDA, CDR2 SQIVND (reference sequence). Trimming shortened V by 3 bases and J by 7 bases, and 13 bases separated the two germline ends. Here the CDR3 reads CASSIAQVDEQYF. The CDR3 coding sequence is TGTGCCAGTAGTATCGCACAGGTGGATGAGCAGTACTTC.

This chain connects TRBV9 to TRBJ2-2, with 8 nucleotides matching TRBD2. V lost 0 bases, J lost 4 bases, and 5 bases stayed unmatched. The germline gives CDR1 SGDLS, CDR2 YYNGEE. The length of the CDR3 is 16 residues. The CDR3 protein is CASSVGPGGTTGELFF. CDR3 nucleotides: TGTGCCAGCAGCGTAGGGCCGGGGGGGACCACCGGGGAGCTGTTTTTT.

The chain links TRBV30 to TRBJ1-1, with a weak D call TRBD1 (5 bases). Germline V gives CDR1 GTSNPN, CDR2 SVGIG (reference sequence). The CDR3 runs to 13 residues. Deletions cut 2 bases from V and 3 bases from J, with 10 bases between. CDR3 bases: TGTGCCTGGAGTCTCGACAGCGACACTGAAGCTTTCTTT. Its translation is CAWSLDSDTEAFF.

This clone came up a few times. The rearrangement links TRBV5-4 to TRBJ1-5, with no clear D. Deletions cut 0 bases from V and 3 bases from J, with 7 bases between. Germline CDR1 SGHNT, CDR2 YYREEE (reference sequence). The CDR3 extends over 14 amino acids. The CDR3 loop reads CASSLAGVNQPQHF. The CDR3 bases are TGTGCCAGCAGCTTGGCGGGAGTCAATCAGCCCCAGCATTTT.

The J gene is TRBJ2-1, the V gene TRBV3-1 (or the pseudogene TRBV3-2), with D hard to call. This CDR3 is built from 13 residues. Between the trimmed V and J ends, which lost 3 bases and 4 bases, there was a span of 7 bases. The germline CDR1 and CDR2 sequences are LGHDT and YNNKEL (reference sequence). The CDR3 protein is CASSQTSYNEQFF. The CDR3 DNA reads as TGTGCCAGCAGCCAGACATCGTACAATGAGCAGTTCTTC.

The chain links TRBV19 to TRBJ2-1, with 15 bases lining up with TRBD2. J gave up 3 bases and V 7 bases, and 7 bases lay outside the gene matches. The CDR3 consists of 17 residues. Germline V gene sequence: CDR1 LNHDA, CDR2 SQIVND (reference sequence). The CDR3 region has the DNA TGTGCCAGTACCCCGGGACTAGCGGGGGGAGGCTACAATGAGCAGTTCTTC. This codes for CASTPGLAGGGYNEQFF.

The rearrangement joins TRBV5-1 to TRBJ1-2; weak D call: TRBD1 (5 bases). Germline CDR1 SGHRS, CDR2 YFSETQ. The length of the CDR3 is 15 residues. V lost 5 bases and J 2 bases, leaving 16 bases between the germline ends. The DNA of the CDR3 is TGCGCCAGCAGTCTCGGGGGGGAAGGAAACTATGGCTACACCTTC. Translating it yields CASSLGGEGNYGYTF.

The chain uses TRBV6-1 and TRBJ2-7, with TRBD2 matching over 7 bases. There are 15 residues in the CDR3. J gave up 0 bases and V 1 base, and 3 bases lay outside the gene matches. CDR1 and CDR2 (germline): MNHNS, SASEGT. The CDR3 DNA sequence: TGTGCCAGCAGTGAAGGGCCGGGGGGCTCCTACGAGCAGTACTTC. Translated: CASSEGPGGSYEQYF.

The chain carries TRBV12-5 and TRBJ1-2; TRBD1 agrees at 12 bases. Germline V gene data show CDR1 as LGHNT and CDR2 as FRNRAP. This CDR3 has 17 residues. V lost 5 bases, J lost 3 bases, and 10 bases stayed unmatched. As DNA, the CDR3 is TGTGCTAGTGGTCCCGCCCGGGGACAGGGGGCGGACTATGGCTACACCTTC. Its protein is CASGPARGQGADYGYTF.

This clone appeared a single time. The rearrangement joins TRBV7-8 to TRBJ1-1; TRBD1 aligns across 7 bases. The CDR3 contains 14 residues. J gave up 2 bases and V 5 bases, and 5 bases lay outside the gene matches. Germline CDR1 is SGHVS and CDR2 is FQNEAQ. The DNA of the CDR3 is TGTGCCAGCAGCACCCACAGGGGTAACACTGAAGCTTTCTTT. Amino acid sequence: CASSTHRGNTEAFF.

This chain connects TRBV2 to TRBJ2-4, with D hard to call. V was trimmed by 4 bases and J by 8 bases, leaving 12 bases between them. There are 13 residues in the CDR3. Germline lookup yields CDR1 SNHLY and CDR2 FYNNEI. CDR3 DNA sequence: TGTGCCAGCAGTGTCAGGTTGGCGCACATTCAGTACTTC. Residues: CASSVRLAHIQYF.

J is TRBJ1-6 and V is TRBV19, with D perhaps matching TRBD1 (5 bases). Germline CDR1 LNHDA, CDR2 SQIVND (reference sequence). V was clipped by 7 bases and J by 5 bases, with 9 bases between them. CDR3 size: 13 residues. The CDR3 nucleotides read TGTGCCAGTAAGGGGACTAATAATTCACCCCTCCACTTT. Protein: CASKGTNNSPLHF.

V is TRBV5-6 and J is TRBJ2-7; TRBD1 agrees at 9 bases. V lost 5 bases and J lost 5; bases outside the gene matches: 8. Germline assignment: CDR1 SGHDT and CDR2 YYEEEE. This CDR3 is 14 amino acids long. CDR3 in amino acids: CASRKTTGGHEQYF. CDR3 DNA: TGTGCCAGCAGAAAAACTACAGGGGGCCACGAGCAGTACTTC.

The V call is TRBV13, the J call TRBJ1-3, with 7 bases that match TRBD1. J gave up 0 bases and V 5 bases, and 10 bases lay outside the gene matches. Germline values: CDR1 PRHDT, CDR2 FYEKMQ (reference sequence). This CDR3 is built from 17 residues. The CDR3 coding sequence is TGTGCCAGCAGCCAGGACAGGCGACCCTCCTCTGGAAACACCATATATTTT. This gives the protein CASSQDRRPSSGNTIYF.

The gene calls are TRBV6-6 and TRBJ2-3, with 9 bases matching TRBD2. Germline V gene sequence: CDR1 MNHNY, CDR2 SVGAGI (reference sequence). The CDR3 totals 16 residues. V was clipped by 2 bases and J by 4 bases; unmatched bases: 7. The CDR3 spells CASSYALAGLADTQYF. Written as DNA, the CDR3 is TGTGCCAGCAGTTACGCACTAGCGGGTTTGGCAGATACGCAGTATTTT.

The chain recombines TRBV2 with TRBJ2-5, with TRBD2 identical over 11 bases. The CDR3 has 15 amino acids. V lost 6 bases to trimming and J lost 4 bases; unmatched junction nucleotides: 7. CDR1 is SNHLY and CDR2 is FYNNEI in the germline V gene. The DNA for the CDR3 is TGTGCCAGCAGACTTAGCGGGGGGGCGGGAGAGACCCAGTACTTC. Amino acid sequence: CASRLSGGAGETQYF.

This chain links TRBV2 with TRBJ2-7; 9 bases are shared with TRBD2. There are 15 residues in the CDR3. Germline V gene sequence: CDR1 SNHLY, CDR2 FYNNEI. V gave up 4 bases and J gave up 6 bases; unmatched junction bases: 10. The CDR3 sequence: CASSVEAGGAGEQYF. The CDR3 DNA reads as TGTGCCAGCAGTGTGGAAGCGGGGGGAGCTGGCGAGCAGTACTTC.

The sample holds a few counts of this clone. The chain couples TRBV12-3 or TRBV12-4 to TRBJ2-3; D possibly corresponds to TRBD2 (6 bases). The V end lost 7 bases, the J end lost 2 bases, and 10 bases lay between the germline ends. The CDR3 runs to 13 residues. The CDR3 nucleotides read TGTGCCAGCAATAGCGGTTACACAGATACGCAGTATTTT. Protein: CASNSGYTDTQYF.

This clone was counted a single time. The chain uses TRBV6-5 and TRBJ2-1; a weak D match, TRBD1 (6 bases). Per the germline V gene, CDR1 is MNHEY and CDR2 is SVGAGI. Trimming cost V 8 bases and J 10 bases, with 21 bases left between them. The CDR3 contains 14 residues. The CDR3 sequence: CASPSGASRQEQFF. The CDR3 nucleotides read TGTGCCAGCCCGTCAGGGGCATCTCGTCAAGAGCAGTTCTTC.